These T cell receptor beta chains were read from a single sample in a study of cytomegalovirus exposure and HLA in healthy donors. Repertoires were generated with immunoSEQ multiplex PCR, while TCRdb's copy carries only in-frame clones and drops some. This sample yields some 150,000 clones, of which approximately 79% are seen a single time; under 2.5% belongs to the top ten. The sequencing input was PBMCs. The receptors were sampled from a man aged 40-55 years in good health and CMV-seronegative. CDR3s include the opening cysteine and the closing phenylalanine or tryptophan. D genes are given only for firm matches.

v_gene: TRBV2; d_gene: -; j_gene: TRBJ2-6; CDR3aa: CASSEVGGYSGANVLTF
v_gene: TRBV7-8; d_gene: TRBD1; j_gene: TRBJ1-3; CDR3aa: CASSLVPPAGGLGGNTIYF
v_gene: TRBV7-8; d_gene: -; j_gene: TRBJ2-5; CDR3aa: CASSSSGGVTGETQYF
v_gene: TRBV4-1; d_gene: -; j_gene: TRBJ2-3; CDR3aa: CASNVGGSLADTQYF
v_gene: TRBV11-2; d_gene: -; j_gene: TRBJ1-1; CDR3aa: CASSLGAVEAFF
v_gene: TRBV6-5; d_gene: -; j_gene: TRBJ2-7; CDR3aa: CASSYDPPSEQYF
v_gene: TRBV5-4; d_gene: TRBD1; j_gene: TRBJ2-5; CDR3aa: CASSSRDRGETQYF
v_gene: TRBV28; d_gene: TRBD2; j_gene: TRBJ2-3; CDR3aa: CASSSPLTSGSPDTQYF
v_gene: TRBV9; d_gene: TRBD2; j_gene: TRBJ2-7; CDR3aa: CASSVGLAGEREQYF
v_gene: TRBV30; d_gene: -; j_gene: TRBJ2-7; CDR3aa: CAWNLRRGNEQYF
v_gene: TRBV11-2; d_gene: TRBD1; j_gene: TRBJ1-1; CDR3aa: CASSLRFGTGVMNTEAFF
v_gene: TRBV11-2; d_gene: TRBD2; j_gene: TRBJ2-3; CDR3aa: CASSPTSGITDTQYF
v_gene: TRBV5-1; d_gene: TRBD1; j_gene: TRBJ2-4; CDR3aa: CASRRGQGSQNIQYF
v_gene: TRBV5-6; d_gene: TRBD2; j_gene: TRBJ2-7; CDR3aa: CASNKWGASGTYEQYF
v_gene: TRBV6-1; d_gene: TRBD2; j_gene: TRBJ2-5; CDR3aa: CASSEVAGGIQETQYF
v_gene: TRBV7-9; d_gene: TRBD1; j_gene: TRBJ2-5; CDR3aa: CASSFTGEETQYF
v_gene: TRBV5-4; d_gene: -; j_gene: TRBJ2-3; CDR3aa: CASSLASVGGTDTQYF
v_gene: TRBV5-1; d_gene: -; j_gene: TRBJ2-5; CDR3aa: CASSLNRETQYF
v_gene: TRBV7-9; d_gene: -; j_gene: TRBJ2-7; CDR3aa: CAAVKIREYEQYF